The present T cell receptor (beta chain) was sequenced within a study of cytomegalovirus exposure and HLA in healthy donors. About the study: An early release of data contained 80 million to 85 million unique TCRs, which came from HLA-typed donors.

Amplification used 60 Vbeta primers and 13 Jbeta primers. The table came from immunoSEQ multiplex PCR; TCRdb's copy has only in-frame clones and leaves some out. The sample yields about 120,000 clones, of which the top ten take up 3.6%. Germline lookup yields CDR1 SGHKS and CDR2 YYEKEE (reference sequence). J gave up 0 bases and V 4 bases, and 11 bases lay outside the gene matches. This CDR3 region has 19 residues. Study conclusions and caveats: TCR beta V segments were, for the most part, productive about 87% or about 30% of the time in an earlier analysis. Researchers reported that a few CMV-associated chains were confirmed in vitro as CMV antigen-specific.

Concerning this clone: The antigen is unknown.

Healthy bone marrow donors supplied every sample. The sequence was obtained from a young man in good health and CMV-seronegative. The sample was PBMCs. The chain combines TRBV5-5 with TRBJ1-5; 12 nucleotides agree with TRBD1. CDR3 bases: TGTGCCAGCAGCAGGGACAGGGGGCGGTTGACATATAGCAATCAGCCCCAGCATTTT. Its protein is CASSRDRGRLTYSNQPQHF.